The present TCR beta chain was sequenced within a study of blood T cell repertoires in COVID-19 (dated by TCRdb to 2019 to 2021). General notes on the study: The collaborator samples originated in the United States, Italy and Spain and spanned the acute and convalescent phases of COVID-19. The material from the prospective study consisted of cDNA or gDNA derived from T cells, B-cell-depleted T cells, or PBMCs. Nearly every sample came with metadata listing a de-identified subject ID, COVID-19 status, age in years and sex. A freely available public database, intended as a resource for researchers studying the immune response to SARS-CoV-2, is where the repertoires were released. Where available, HLA class I and class II types were obtained from metadata supplied by the sample provider rather than from assay-based typing. The dataset comprised deeply sampled blood TCRbeta repertoires from subjects exposed to, actively infected with, or recovered from COVID-19. The samples were drawn from two sources: the first 160 participants of the ongoing ImmuneRACE study, and approximately 1,300 subjects contributed by 6 global collaborators. Overall study results and their limits: The quantity of clinical and demographic metadata differed by source and by participant and was supplied without curation.

Only one count was recorded for this clone. The antigen this receptor binds is unknown. No base qualities exist here, and no much larger clone lies one base off it. The collaborating institutions used their own protocols to collect whole blood in K2EDTA tubes. For TCRbeta analysis, collaborators shipped samples as frozen whole blood, isolated PBMCs, or DNA extracted from either of those sample types. TCRbeta CDR3 regions were amplified from genomic DNA by means of the immunoSEQ Assay, a bias-controlled multiplex PCR. On the authors' methods: Nucleated cell counts per sample were estimated from amplification of reference gene primers within the assay. Sequence reads were collapsed and filtered to measure the absolute abundance of every unique TCRbeta CDR3 rearrangement. For each sample, productive Simpson clonality was calculated as the square root of Simpson's diversity index over productive rearrangements. As stored in TCRdb, this immuneACCESS dataset retains in-frame rearrangements with V and J assigned. A fraction of the clones does not appear; measured against another copy, unresolved V genes explain less than half of the discrepancy, and the remainder lacks a known reason. V and J calls and clone size follow that table, whereas D and trimming were derived from the DNA. The sample includes 200,000 to 250,000 clones, with over 75% observed a single time. The leading ten clones occupy approximately 5.3% of the sample.

Specimen: peripheral blood. The clonotype was recovered from a human donor in a cohort sampled during active COVID-19.

For the CDR3, the sequence is CASSLAGDLSTDTQYF. The sequenced DNA is TGTGCCAGCAGCCTAGCGGGGGATCTTAGCACAGATACGCAGTATTTT. This receptor chain uses TRBV5-4 and TRBJ2-3, with 10 central nucleotides matching TRBD2. Including the terminal cysteine and phenylalanine, the CDR3 comprises 16 residues. Only the CDR3 region is kept as DNA, spanning 48 bases read in frame from base 1. The germline V gene (reference sequence) gives CDR1 as SGHNT and CDR2 as YYREEE. The junction shows trimming of 4 bases on V and 0 bases on J, and the gene matches do not reach 5 bases of it. With the rest looked up from the reference TRBV5-4 and TRBJ2-3 genes rather than sequenced, the full variable domain is ETGVTQSPTHLIKTRGQQVTLRCSSQSGHNTVSWYQQALGQGPQFIFQYYREEENGRGNFPPRFSGLQFPNYSSELNVNALELDDSALYLCASSLAGDLSTDTQYFGPGTRLTVL.